This record concerns one T cell receptor beta chain sequence. The donors comprised healthy bone marrow donors. A multiplex PCR was run with 60 Vbeta primers and 13 Jbeta primers. Here immunoSEQ multiplex PCR was the method, and the copy in TCRdb shows in-frame clones only, minus some. The data contain approximately 140,000 clones, roughly four fifths of them seen just once; the ten biggest clones take up 3% to 3.5%. This specimen belongs to a study of cytomegalovirus exposure and HLA in healthy donors. Sequencing used PBMCs. The sequence came from a man younger than 35 in good health and CMV-seropositive.

Here the CDR3 reads CASSFLSGYSGANVLTF. CDR3 coding DNA: TGTGCCAGCAGCTTTCTTAGCGGATACTCTGGGGCCAACGTCCTGACTTTC. V usage is TRBV11-3 and J usage is TRBJ2-6, with D possibly TRBD2 on 6 matching bases. The germline CDR1 and CDR2 sequences are SGHNT and YENEEA. This CDR3 region has 17 residues. V was shortened by 3 bases and J by 0 bases, with 12 bases between the two germline ends.